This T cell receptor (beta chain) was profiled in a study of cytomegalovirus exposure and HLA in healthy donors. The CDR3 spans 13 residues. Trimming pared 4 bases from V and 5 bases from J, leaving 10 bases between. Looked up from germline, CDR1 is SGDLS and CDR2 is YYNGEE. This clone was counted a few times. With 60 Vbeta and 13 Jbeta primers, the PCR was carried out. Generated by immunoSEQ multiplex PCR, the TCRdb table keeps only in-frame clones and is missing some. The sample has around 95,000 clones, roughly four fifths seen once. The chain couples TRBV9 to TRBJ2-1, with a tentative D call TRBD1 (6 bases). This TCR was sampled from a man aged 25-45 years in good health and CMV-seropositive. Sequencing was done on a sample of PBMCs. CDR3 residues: CASSSRTDNEQFF. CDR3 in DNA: TGTGCCAGCAGCTCCAGGACAGACAATGAGCAGTTCTTC.